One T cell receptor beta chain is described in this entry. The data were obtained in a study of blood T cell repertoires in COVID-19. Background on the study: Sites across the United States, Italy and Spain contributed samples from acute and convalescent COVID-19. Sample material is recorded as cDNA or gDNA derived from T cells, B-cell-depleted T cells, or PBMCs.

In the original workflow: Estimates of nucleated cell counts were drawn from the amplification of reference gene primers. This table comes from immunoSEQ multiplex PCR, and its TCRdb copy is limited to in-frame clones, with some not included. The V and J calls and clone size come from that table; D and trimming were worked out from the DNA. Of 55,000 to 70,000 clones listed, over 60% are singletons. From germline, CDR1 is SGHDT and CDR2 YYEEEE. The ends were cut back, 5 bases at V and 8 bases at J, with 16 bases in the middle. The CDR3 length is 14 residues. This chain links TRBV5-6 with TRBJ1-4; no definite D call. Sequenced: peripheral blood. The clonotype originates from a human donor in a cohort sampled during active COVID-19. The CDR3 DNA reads TGTGCCAGCAGATCACAATCGAACAGCGAAAAACTGTTTTTT. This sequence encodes CASRSQSNSEKLFF.